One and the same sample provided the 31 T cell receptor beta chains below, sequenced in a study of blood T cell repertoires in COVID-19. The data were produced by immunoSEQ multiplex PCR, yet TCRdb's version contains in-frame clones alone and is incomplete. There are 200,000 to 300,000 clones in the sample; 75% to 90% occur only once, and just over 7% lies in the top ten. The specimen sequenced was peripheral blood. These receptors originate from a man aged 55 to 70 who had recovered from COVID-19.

The CDR3: CASRLVSGTQYF. CDR3 nucleotide sequence: TGTGCCAGCAGACTTGTGTCAGGGACCCAGTACTTC. This chain links TRBV12-3 or TRBV12-4 with TRBJ2-5; D is unresolved. V was trimmed by 6 bases and J by 7 bases, leaving 12 bases between them. The CDR3 loop spans 12 amino acids.

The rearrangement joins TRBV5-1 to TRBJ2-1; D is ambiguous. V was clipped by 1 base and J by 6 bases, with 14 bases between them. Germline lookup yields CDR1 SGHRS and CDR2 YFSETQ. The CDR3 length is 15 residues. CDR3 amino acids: CASSLSPPMANEQFF. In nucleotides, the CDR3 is TGCGCCAGCAGCTTGTCCCCCCCCATGGCCAATGAGCAGTTCTTC.

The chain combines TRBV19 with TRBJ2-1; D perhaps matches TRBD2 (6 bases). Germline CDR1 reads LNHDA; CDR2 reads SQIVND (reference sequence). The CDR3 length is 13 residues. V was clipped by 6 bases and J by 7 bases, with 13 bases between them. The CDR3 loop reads CASSRGTGNEQFF. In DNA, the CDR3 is TGTGCCAGTAGCCGCGGGACCGGTAATGAGCAGTTCTTC.

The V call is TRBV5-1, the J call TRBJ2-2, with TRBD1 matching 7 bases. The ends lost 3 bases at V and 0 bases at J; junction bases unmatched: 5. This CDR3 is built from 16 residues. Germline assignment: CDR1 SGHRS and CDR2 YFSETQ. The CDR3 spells CASSSQGVANTGELFF. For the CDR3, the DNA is TGCGCCAGCAGCTCGCAGGGGGTGGCGAACACCGGGGAGCTGTTTTTT.

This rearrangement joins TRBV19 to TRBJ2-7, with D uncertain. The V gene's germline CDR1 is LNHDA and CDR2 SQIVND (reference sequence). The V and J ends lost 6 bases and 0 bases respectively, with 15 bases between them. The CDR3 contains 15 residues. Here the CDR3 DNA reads TGTGCCAGTAGCACCTTTCTTGCGGTCTCCTACGAGCAGTACTTC. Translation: CASSTFLAVSYEQYF.

CDR3 in DNA: TGCGCCAGCAGCCCGGGACAGCCGAACTATGGCTACACCTTC. This translates into CASSPGQPNYGYTF. The V call is TRBV5-1, the J call TRBJ1-2; 7 nucleotides align to TRBD1. Germline V gives CDR1 SGHRS, CDR2 YFSETQ. This CDR3 is 14 amino acids long. J gave up 2 bases and V 4 bases, and 5 bases lay outside the gene matches.

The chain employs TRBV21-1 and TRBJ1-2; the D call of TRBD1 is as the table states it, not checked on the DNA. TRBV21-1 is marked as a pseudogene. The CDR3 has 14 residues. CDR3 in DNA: TGTGCCAGTAAACGGGACAGGGGATTTAAGATCTACACCTTC. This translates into CASKRDRGFKIYTF.

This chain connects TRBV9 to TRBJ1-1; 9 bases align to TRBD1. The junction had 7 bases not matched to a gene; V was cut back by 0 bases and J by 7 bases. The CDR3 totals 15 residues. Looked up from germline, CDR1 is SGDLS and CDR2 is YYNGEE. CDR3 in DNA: TGTGCCAGCAGCGTAGACAACAGGGGGCTACGTGAAGCTTTCTTT. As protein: CASSVDNRGLREAFF.

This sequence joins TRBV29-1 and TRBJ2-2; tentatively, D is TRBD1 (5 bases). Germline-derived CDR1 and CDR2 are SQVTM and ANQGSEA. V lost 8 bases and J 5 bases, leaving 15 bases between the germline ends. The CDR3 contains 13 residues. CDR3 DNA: TGCAGCCCCCCACGGGCAGGGACCGGGGAGCTGTTTTTT. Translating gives CSPPRAGTGELFF.

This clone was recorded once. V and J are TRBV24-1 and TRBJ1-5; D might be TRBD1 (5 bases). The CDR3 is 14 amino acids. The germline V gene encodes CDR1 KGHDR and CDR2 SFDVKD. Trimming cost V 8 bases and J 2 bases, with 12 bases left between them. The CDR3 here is CATIIRGCNQPQHF. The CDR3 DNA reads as TGTGCCACCATCATCCGGGGGTGCAATCAGCCCCAGCATTTT.

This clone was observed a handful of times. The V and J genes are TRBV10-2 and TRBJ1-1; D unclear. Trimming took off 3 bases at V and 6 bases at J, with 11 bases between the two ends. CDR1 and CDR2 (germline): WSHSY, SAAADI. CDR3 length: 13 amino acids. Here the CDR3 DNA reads TGCGCCAGCAGTGATCAAGCGGCCTCTGAAGCTTTCTTT. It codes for CASSDQAASEAFF.

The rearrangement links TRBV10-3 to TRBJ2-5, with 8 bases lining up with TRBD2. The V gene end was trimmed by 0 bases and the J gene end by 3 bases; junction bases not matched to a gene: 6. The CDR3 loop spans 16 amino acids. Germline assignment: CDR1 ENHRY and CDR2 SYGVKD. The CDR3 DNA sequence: TGTGCCATCAGTGAGTCGTTGGTAGCGGGGAAAGAGACCCAGTACTTC. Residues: CAISESLVAGKETQYF.

CDR3: CASTGAEWTGSGYTF. Here the CDR3 DNA reads TGTGCCAGCACCGGGGCTGAATGGACAGGGAGCGGCTACACCTTC. The chain joins TRBV2 to TRBJ1-2, with TRBD1 matching 8 bases. The length of the CDR3 is 15 residues. With 7 bases clipped from V and 8 bases from J, the junction kept 15 bases outside the gene matches. In germline, CDR1 is SNHLY, CDR2 FYNNEI.

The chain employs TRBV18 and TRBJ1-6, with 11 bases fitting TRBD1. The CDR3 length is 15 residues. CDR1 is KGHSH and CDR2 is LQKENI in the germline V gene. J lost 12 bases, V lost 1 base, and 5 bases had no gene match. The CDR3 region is CASSPQGQGVIPLHF. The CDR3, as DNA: TGTGCCAGCTCACCACAGGGACAGGGGGTCATACCCCTCCACTTT.

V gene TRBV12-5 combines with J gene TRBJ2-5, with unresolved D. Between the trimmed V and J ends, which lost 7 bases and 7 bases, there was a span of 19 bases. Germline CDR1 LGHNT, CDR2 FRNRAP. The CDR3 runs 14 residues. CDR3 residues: CASDYSGWSGTQYF. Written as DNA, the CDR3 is TGTGCTAGTGACTACTCTGGTTGGTCGGGGACCCAGTACTTC.

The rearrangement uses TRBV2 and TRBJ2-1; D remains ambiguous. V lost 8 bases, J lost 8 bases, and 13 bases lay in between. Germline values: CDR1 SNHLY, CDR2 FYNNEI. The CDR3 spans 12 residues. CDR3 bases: TGTGCCAGCCGCCCCGACCAGGATGAGCAGTTCTTC. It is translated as CASRPDQDEQFF.

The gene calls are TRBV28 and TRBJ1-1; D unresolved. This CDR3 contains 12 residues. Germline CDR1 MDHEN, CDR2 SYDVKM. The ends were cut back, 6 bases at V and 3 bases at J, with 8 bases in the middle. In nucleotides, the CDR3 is TGTGCCAGCAGGGCATCTTACACTGAAGCTTTCTTT. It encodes CASRASYTEAFF.

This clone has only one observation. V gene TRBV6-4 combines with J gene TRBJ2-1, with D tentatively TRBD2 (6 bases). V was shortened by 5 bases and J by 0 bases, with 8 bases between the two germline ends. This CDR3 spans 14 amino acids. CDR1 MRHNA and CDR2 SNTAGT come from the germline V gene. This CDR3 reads CASSPGDSYNEQFF. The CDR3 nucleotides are TGTGCCAGCAGTCCGGGGGACTCCTACAATGAGCAGTTCTTC.

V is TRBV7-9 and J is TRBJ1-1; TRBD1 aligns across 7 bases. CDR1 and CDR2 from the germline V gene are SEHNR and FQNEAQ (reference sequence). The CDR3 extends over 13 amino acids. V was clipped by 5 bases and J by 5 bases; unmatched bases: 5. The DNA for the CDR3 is TGTGCCAGCAGCCCAGGACAGGTTACTGAAGCTTTCTTT. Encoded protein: CASSPGQVTEAFF.

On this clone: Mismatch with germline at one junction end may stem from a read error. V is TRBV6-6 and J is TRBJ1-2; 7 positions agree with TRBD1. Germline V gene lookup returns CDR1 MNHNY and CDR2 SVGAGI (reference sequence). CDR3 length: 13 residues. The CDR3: CASSDSRGDGYTF. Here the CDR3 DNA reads TGTGCCAGCAGTGACTCCAGGGGGGATGGCTACACCTTC.

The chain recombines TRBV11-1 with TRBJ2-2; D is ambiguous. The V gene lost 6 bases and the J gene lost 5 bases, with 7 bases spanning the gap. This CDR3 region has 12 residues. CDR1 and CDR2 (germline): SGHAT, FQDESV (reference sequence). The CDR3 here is CASSSMTGELFF. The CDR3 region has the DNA TGTGCCAGCAGTTCAATGACCGGGGAGCTGTTTTTT. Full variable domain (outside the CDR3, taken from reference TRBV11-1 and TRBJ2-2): EAEVAQSPRYKITEKSQAVAFWCDPISGHATLYWYRQILGQGPELLVQFQDESVVDDSQLPKDRFSAERLKGVDSTLKIQPAELGDSAMYLCASSSMTGELFFGEGSRLTVL.

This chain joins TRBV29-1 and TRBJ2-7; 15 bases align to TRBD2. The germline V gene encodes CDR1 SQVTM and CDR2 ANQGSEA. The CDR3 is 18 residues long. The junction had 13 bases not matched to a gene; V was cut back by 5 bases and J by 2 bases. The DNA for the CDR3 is TGCAGCGTTACGGTACCGGGACTAGCGGGGGGAACTACCTACGAGCAGTACGTC. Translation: CSVTVPGLAGGTTYEQYV.

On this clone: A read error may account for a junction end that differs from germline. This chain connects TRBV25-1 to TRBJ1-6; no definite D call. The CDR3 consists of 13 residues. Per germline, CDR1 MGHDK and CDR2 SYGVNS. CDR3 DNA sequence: TGTGCCAGCAGTCCCGGGTATAGTTCACCCCTCCACTTT. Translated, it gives CASSPGYSSPLHF.

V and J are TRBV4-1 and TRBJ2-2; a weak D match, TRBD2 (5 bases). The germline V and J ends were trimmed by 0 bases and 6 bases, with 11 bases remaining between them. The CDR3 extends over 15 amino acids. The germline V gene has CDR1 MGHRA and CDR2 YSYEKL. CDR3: CASSQESGRAGELFF. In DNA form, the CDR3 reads TGCGCCAGCAGCCAAGAATCGGGAAGGGCCGGGGAGCTGTTTTTT.

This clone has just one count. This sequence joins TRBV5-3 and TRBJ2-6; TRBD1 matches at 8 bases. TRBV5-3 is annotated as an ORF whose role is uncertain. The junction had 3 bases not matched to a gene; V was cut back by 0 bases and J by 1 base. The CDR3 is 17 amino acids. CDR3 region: CARSLGTGRSGANVLTF. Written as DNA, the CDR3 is TGTGCCAGAAGCTTGGGGACAGGGAGATCTGGGGCCAACGTCCTGACTTTC.

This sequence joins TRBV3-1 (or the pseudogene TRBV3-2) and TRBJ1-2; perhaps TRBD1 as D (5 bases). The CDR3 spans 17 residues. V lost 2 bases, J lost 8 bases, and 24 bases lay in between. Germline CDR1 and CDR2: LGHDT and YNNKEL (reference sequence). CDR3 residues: CASSQFGGTGKPAGYTF. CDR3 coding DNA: TGTGCCAGCAGCCAATTTGGGGGGACGGGAAAACCCGCGGGCTACACCTTC.

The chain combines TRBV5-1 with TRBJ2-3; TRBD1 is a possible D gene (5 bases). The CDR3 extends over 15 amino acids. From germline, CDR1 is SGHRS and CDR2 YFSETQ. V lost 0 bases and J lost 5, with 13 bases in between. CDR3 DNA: TGCGCCAGCAGCTTGGGGGATTCAGGGCGAGATACGCAGTATTTT. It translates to CASSLGDSGRDTQYF.

CDR3 nucleotides: TGCGCCAGCAGCCAGTCCGGGACAGGCGCCTACAATGAGCAGTTCTTC. Encoded protein: CASSQSGTGAYNEQFF. The V and J genes are TRBV4-1 and TRBJ2-1; TRBD1 matches at 8 bases. From germline, CDR1 is MGHRA and CDR2 YSYEKL. The trim removed 3 bases at V and 2 bases at J, leaving 6 bases unmatched. The CDR3 is 16 residues long.

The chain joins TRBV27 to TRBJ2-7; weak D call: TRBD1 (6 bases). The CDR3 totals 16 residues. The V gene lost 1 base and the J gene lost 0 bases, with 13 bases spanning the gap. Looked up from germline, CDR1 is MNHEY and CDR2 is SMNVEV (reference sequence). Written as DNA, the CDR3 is TGTGCCAGCAGTTTATTCTGGGGGCCCAGCTCCTACGAGCAGTACTTC. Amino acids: CASSLFWGPSSYEQYF.

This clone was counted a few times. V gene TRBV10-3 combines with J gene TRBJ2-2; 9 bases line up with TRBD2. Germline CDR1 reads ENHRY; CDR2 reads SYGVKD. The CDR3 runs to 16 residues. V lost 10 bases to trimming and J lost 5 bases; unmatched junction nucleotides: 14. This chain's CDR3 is CATTGRSGGDTGELFF. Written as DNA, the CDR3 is TGTGCCACCACCGGGCGTAGCGGGGGCGATACCGGGGAGCTGTTTTTT.

Here the CDR3 DNA reads TGCGCCAGCAGCTCAGAACTGGCAGGGATCTCACCCCTCCACTTT. The encoded protein is CASSSELAGISPLHF. This chain joins TRBV5-1 and TRBJ1-6, with a possible D match to TRBD1 (5 bases). The germline V and J ends were trimmed by 3 bases and 10 bases, with 17 bases remaining between them. Germline assignment: CDR1 SGHRS and CDR2 YFSETQ. The CDR3 is made up of 15 amino acids.